The T cell receptor beta chain described here comes from a study of long-term antiretroviral therapy in people with HIV. The wider study: The immediate-ART recommendation dates to 2015, and the earliest samples predate it by about a decade.

With respect to this clone: What it binds is not known.

The assay used was immunoSEQ (version v3.0), run at survey level. TCRdb keeps only in-frame clones here, not all; method: immunoSEQ multiplex PCR. The sample lists roughly 40,000 clones, approximately 86% occurring once. Germline V gives CDR1 MDHEN, CDR2 SYDVKM. Trimming at V came to 5 bases and at J to 0 bases, leaving 13 bases not matched to a gene. The CDR3 spans 18 residues. Notes on the study in general: Versus controls, repertoires in people with HIV had narrower CDR3 length ranges.

The V and J genes are TRBV28 and TRBJ2-1; 7 bases fit TRBD2. This material consisted of unsorted PBMCs, taken just before starting antiretroviral therapy. The receptor's source is a young woman with HIV. CDR3 DNA: TGTGCCAGCAGTCCACTAGCCGGGAGGCCAAGCTCCTACAATGAGCAGTTCTTC. Protein sequence: CASSPLAGRPSSYNEQFF.